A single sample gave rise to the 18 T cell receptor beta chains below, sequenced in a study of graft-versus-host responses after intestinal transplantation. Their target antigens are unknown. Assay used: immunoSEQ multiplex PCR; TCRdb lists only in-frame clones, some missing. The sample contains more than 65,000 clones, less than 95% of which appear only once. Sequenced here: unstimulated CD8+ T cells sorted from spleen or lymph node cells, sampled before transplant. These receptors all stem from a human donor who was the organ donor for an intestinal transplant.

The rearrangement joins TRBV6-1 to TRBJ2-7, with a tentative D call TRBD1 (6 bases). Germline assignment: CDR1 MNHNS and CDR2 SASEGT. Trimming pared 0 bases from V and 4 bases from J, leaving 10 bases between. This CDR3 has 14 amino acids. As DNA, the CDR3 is TGTGCCAGCAGTGAAGCGTGGACAGTTTACGAGCAGTACTTC. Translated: CASSEAWTVYEQYF.

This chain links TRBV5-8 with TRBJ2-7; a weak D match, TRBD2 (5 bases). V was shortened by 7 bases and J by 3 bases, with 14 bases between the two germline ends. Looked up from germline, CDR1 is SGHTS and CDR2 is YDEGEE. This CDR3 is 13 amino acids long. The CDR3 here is CASRPTIGYEQYF. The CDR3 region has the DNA TGTGCCAGCCGTCCGACTATCGGCTACGAGCAGTACTTC.

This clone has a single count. The CDR3 DNA reads as TGTGCCAGCAGCTTGACAGGGGATTCACCCCTCCACTTT. It encodes CASSLTGDSPLHF. The V gene is TRBV5-6, the J gene TRBJ1-6; 7 bases fit TRBD1. Germline CDR1 SGHDT, CDR2 YYEEEE. V gave up 1 base and J gave up 8 bases; unmatched junction bases: 0. The CDR3 has 13 residues.

The CDR3 reads CASSLSGTRVDEQFF. The CDR3 nucleotides read TGTGCCAGCAGCTTATCGGGGACTAGGGTCGATGAGCAGTTCTTC. V usage is TRBV13 and J usage is TRBJ2-1; 8 positions match TRBD2. This CDR3 comprises 15 residues. CDR1 is PRHDT and CDR2 is FYEKMQ in the germline V gene (reference sequence). V dropped 2 bases and J dropped 8; count of bases not matched to a gene: 8.

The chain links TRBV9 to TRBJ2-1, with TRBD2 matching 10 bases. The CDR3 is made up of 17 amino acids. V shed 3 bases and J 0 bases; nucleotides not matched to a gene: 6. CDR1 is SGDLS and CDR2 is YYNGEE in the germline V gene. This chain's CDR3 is CASSGTSGESSYNEQFF. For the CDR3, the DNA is TGTGCCAGCAGCGGGACTAGCGGTGAAAGCTCCTACAATGAGCAGTTCTTC. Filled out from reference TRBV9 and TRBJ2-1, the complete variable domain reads DSGVTQTPKHLITATGQRVTLRCSPRSGDLSVYWYQQSLDQGLQFLIQYYNGEERAKGNILERFSAQQFPDLHSELNLSSLELGDSALYFCASSGTSGESSYNEQFFGPGTRLTVL.

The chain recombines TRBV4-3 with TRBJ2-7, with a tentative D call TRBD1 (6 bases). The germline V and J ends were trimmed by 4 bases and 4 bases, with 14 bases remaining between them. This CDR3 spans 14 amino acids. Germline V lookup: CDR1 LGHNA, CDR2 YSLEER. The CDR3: CASSPRDTGYEQYF. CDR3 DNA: TGCGCCAGCAGCCCAAGGGACACAGGATACGAGCAGTACTTC.

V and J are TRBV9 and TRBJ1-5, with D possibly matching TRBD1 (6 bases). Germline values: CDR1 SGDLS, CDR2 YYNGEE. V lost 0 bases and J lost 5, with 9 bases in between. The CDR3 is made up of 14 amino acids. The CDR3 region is CASSVGGGDQPQHF. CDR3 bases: TGTGCCAGCAGCGTAGGGGGGGGCGATCAGCCCCAGCATTTT. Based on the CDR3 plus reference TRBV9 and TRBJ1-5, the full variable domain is DSGVTQTPKHLITATGQRVTLRCSPRSGDLSVYWYQQSLDQGLQFLIQYYNGEERAKGNILERFSAQQFPDLHSELNLSSLELGDSALYFCASSVGGGDQPQHFGDGTRLSIL.

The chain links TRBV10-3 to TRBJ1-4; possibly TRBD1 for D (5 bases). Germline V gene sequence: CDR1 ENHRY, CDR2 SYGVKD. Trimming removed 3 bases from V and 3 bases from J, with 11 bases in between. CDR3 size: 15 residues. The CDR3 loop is CAISDMGGPNEKLFF. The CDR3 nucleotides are TGTGCCATCAGTGATATGGGGGGACCTAATGAAAAACTGTTTTTT.

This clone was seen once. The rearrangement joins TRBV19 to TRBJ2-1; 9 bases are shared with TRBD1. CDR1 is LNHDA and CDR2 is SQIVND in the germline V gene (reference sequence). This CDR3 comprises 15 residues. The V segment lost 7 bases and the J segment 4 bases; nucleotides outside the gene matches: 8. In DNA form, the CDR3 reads TGTGCCAGTACGTGGGGACAGGGAGCATACAATGAGCAGTTCTTC. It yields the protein CASTWGQGAYNEQFF. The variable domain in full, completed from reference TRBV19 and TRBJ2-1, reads DGGITQSPKYLFRKEGQNVTLSCEQNLNHDAMYWYRQDPGQGLRLIYYSQIVNDFQKGDIAEGYSVSREKKESFPLTVTSAQKNPTAFYLCASTWGQGAYNEQFFGPGTRLTVL.

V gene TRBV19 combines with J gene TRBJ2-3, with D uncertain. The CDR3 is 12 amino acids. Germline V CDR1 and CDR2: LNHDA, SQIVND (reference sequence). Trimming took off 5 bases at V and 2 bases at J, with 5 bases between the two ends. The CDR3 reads CASSPSTDTQYF. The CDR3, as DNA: TGTGCCAGTAGTCCTTCCACAGATACGCAGTATTTT. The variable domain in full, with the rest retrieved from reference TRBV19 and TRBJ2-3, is DGGITQSPKYLFRKEGQNVTLSCEQNLNHDAMYWYRQDPGQGLRLIYYSQIVNDFQKGDIAEGYSVSREKKESFPLTVTSAQKNPTAFYLCASSPSTDTQYFGPGTRLTVL.

The CDR3 here is CASSQQRFTYEQYF. The CDR3 region has the DNA TGTGCCAGCAGCCAGCAGCGATTCACCTACGAGCAGTACTTC. The chain employs TRBV5-6 and TRBJ2-7; D not resolved. This CDR3 spans 14 amino acids. The germline V gene encodes CDR1 SGHDT and CDR2 YYEEEE. V shed 4 bases and J shed 2 bases, with 13 bases lying between them.

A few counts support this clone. In DNA form, the CDR3 reads TGTGCCAGCAGCGCCCGACAGTCCACCTACGAGCAGTACTTC. It is translated as CASSARQSTYEQYF. The chain links TRBV9 to TRBJ2-7, with TRBD1 as a possible D gene (5 bases). The germline V gene has CDR1 SGDLS and CDR2 YYNGEE. CDR3 length: 14 amino acids. V was trimmed by 3 bases and J by 2 bases, leaving 12 bases between them. Together with reference TRBV9 and TRBJ2-7, the CDR3 gives the full variable domain: DSGVTQTPKHLITATGQRVTLRCSPRSGDLSVYWYQQSLDQGLQFLIQYYNGEERAKGNILERFSAQQFPDLHSELNLSSLELGDSALYFCASSARQSTYEQYFGPGTRLTVT.

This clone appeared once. The CDR3: CASIRGSEQYF. DNA for the CDR3: TGTGCCAGCATAAGAGGGAGCGAGCAGTACTTC. The V and J genes are TRBV27 and TRBJ2-7, with a possible D match to TRBD2 (5 bases). V was shortened by 7 bases and J by 6 bases, with 10 bases between the two germline ends. The CDR3 totals 11 residues. Germline assignment: CDR1 MNHEY and CDR2 SMNVEV (reference sequence).

DNA for the CDR3: TGCGCCAGCAGCCTAATCCTGGGGCAGGGGTTTGACGAGCAGTACTTC. This sequence encodes CASSLILGQGFDEQYF. The V call is TRBV4-3, the J call TRBJ2-7, with a tentative D call TRBD1 (6 bases). This CDR3 comprises 16 residues. CDR1 and CDR2 (germline): LGHNA, YSLEER. Trimming shortened V by 4 bases and J by 5 bases, and 21 bases separated the two germline ends.

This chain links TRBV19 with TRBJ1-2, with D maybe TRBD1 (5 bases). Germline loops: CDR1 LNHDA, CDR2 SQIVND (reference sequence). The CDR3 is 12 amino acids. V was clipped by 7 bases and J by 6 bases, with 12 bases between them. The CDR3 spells CASNSGWDGYTF. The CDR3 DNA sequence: TGTGCCAGTAACTCAGGGTGGGATGGCTACACCTTC.

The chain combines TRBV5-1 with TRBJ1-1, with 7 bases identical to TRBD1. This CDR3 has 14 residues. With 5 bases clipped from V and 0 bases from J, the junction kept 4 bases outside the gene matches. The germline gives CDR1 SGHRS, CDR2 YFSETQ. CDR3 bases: TGCGCCAGCAGACGAGACAGGGTGAACACTGAAGCTTTCTTT. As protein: CASRRDRVNTEAFF. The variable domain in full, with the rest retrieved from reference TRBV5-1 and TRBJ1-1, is KAGVTQTPRYLIKTRGQQVTLSCSPISGHRSVSWYQQTPGQGLQFLFEYFSETQRNKGNFPGRFSGRQFSNSRSEMNVSTLELGDSALYLCASRRDRVNTEAFFGQGTRLTVV.

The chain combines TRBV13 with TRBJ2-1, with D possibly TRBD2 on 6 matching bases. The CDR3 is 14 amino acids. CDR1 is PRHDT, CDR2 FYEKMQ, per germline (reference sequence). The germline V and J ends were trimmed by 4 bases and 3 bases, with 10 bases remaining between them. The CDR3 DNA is TGTGCCAGCAGCTCCCAGGACTACTACAATGAGCAGTTCTTC. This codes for CASSSQDYYNEQFF.

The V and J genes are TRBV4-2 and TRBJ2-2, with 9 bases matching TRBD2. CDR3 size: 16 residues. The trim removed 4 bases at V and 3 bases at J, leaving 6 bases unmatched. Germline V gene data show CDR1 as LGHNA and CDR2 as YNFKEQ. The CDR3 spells CASSLGGLAHTGELFF. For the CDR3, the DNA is TGTGCCAGCAGCCTCGGGGGACTAGCTCACACCGGGGAGCTGTTTTTT.